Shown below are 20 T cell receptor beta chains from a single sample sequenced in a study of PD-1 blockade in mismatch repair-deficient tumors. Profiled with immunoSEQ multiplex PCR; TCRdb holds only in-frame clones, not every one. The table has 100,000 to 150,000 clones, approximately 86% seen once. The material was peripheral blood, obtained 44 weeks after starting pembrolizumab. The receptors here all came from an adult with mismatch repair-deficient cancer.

The CDR3 bases are TGTGCCAGCAGCCTCGGGACCCTCAGCTCCTACGAGCAGTACTTC. Its protein product is CASSLGTLSSYEQYF. The chain couples TRBV7-9 to TRBJ2-7; D is possibly TRBD1 or TRBD2 (5 bases each). The V gene lost 5 bases and the J gene lost 0 bases, with 14 bases spanning the gap. Germline values: CDR1 SEHNR, CDR2 FQNEAQ (reference sequence). This CDR3 region has 15 residues.

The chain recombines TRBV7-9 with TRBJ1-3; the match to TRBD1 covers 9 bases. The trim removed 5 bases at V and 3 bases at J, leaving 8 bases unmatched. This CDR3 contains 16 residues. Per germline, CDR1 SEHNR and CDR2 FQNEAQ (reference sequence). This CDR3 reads CASSTLQGARGNTIYF. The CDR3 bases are TGTGCCAGCAGCACCCTACAGGGGGCGCGTGGAAACACCATATATTTT.

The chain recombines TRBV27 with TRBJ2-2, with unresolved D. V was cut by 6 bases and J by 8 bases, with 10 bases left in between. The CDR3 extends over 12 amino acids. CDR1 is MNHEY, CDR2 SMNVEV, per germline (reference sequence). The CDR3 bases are TGTGCCAGCAGCCTATGGGCGGGGGAGCTGTTTTTT. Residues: CASSLWAGELFF.

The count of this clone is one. CDR3: CASSRGFFGRDHEGRGRSYEQYF. CDR3 nucleotide sequence: TGTGCCAGCTCACGGGGTTTCTTCGGACGGGACCACGAGGGGAGAGGTCGCTCCTACGAGCAGTACTTC. V gene TRBV18 combines with J gene TRBJ2-7; possibly TRBD1 or TRBD2 for D (5 bases each). Trimming stripped 4 bases from V and 0 bases from J, with 37 bases between. The CDR3 contains 23 residues. Germline CDR1 and CDR2: KGHSH and LQKENI.

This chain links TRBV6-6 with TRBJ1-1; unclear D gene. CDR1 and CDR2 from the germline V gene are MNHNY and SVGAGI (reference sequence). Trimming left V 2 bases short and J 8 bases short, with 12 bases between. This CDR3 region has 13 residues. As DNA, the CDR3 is TGTGCCAGCAGTTACAAAGTGGAGAACGAAGCTTTCTTT. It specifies CASSYKVENEAFF.

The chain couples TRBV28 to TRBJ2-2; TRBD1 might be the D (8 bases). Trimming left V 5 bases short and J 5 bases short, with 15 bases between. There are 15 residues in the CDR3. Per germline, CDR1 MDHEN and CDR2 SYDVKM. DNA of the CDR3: TGTGCCAGCAGTCCGCCACAGGGGGGGACCGGGGAGCTGTTTTTT. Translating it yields CASSPPQGGTGELFF.

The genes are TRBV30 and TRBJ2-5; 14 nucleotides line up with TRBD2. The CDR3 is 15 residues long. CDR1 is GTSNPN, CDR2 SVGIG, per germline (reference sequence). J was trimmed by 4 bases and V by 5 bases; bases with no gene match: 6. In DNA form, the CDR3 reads TGTGCCTGGGAGCCCGGACTAGCGGGAGGAGAGACCCAGTACTTC. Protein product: CAWEPGLAGGETQYF.

CDR3 region: CASSLAFPRTVRKGSSYEQYF. CDR3 nucleotide sequence: TGCGCCAGCAGCTTGGCTTTTCCTCGGACAGTCCGGAAAGGAAGCTCCTACGAGCAGTACTTC. This chain uses TRBV5-1 with TRBJ2-7, with D possibly matching TRBD1 (6 bases). Germline CDR1 is SGHRS and CDR2 is YFSETQ. The V and J ends lost 0 bases and 0 bases respectively, with 28 bases between them. The CDR3 is 21 residues long. The variable domain in full, with the rest retrieved from reference TRBV5-1 and TRBJ2-7, is KAGVTQTPRYLIKTRGQQVTLSCSPISGHRSVSWYQQTPGQGLQFLFEYFSETQRNKGNFPGRFSGRQFSNSRSEMNVSTLELGDSALYLCASSLAFPRTVRKGSSYEQYFGPGTRLTVT.

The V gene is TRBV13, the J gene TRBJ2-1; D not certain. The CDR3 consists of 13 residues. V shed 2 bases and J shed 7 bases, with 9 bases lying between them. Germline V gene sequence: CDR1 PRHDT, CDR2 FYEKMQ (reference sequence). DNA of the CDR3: TGTGCCAGCAGCTTACTAGTAGATAATGAGCAGTTCTTC. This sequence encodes CASSLLVDNEQFF.

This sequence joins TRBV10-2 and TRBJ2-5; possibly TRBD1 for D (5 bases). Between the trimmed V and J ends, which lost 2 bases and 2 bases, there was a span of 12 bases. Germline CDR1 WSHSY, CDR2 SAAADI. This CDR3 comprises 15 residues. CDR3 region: CASSEPQGWQETQYF. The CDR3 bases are TGCGCCAGCAGTGAGCCTCAGGGATGGCAAGAGACCCAGTACTTC.

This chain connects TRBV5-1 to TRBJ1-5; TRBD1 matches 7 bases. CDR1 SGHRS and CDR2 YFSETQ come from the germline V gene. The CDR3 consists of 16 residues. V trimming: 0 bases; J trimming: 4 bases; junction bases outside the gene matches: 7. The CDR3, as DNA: TGCGCCAGCAGCTTGGGGACAGGACTAGGGAATCAGCCCCAGCATTTT. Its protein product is CASSLGTGLGNQPQHF.

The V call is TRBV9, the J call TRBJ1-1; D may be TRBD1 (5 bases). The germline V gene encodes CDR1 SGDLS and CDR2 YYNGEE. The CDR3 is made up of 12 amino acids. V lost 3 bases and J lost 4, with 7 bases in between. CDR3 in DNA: TGTGCCAGCAGCGGGGACTTCACTGAAGCTTTCTTT. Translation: CASSGDFTEAFF.

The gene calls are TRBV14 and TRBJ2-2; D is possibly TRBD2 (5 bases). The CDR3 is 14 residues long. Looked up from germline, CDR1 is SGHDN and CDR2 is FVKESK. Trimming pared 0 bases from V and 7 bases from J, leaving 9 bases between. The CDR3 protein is CASSQDGGYGELFF. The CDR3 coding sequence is TGTGCCAGCAGCCAAGACGGCGGGTACGGGGAGCTGTTTTTT.

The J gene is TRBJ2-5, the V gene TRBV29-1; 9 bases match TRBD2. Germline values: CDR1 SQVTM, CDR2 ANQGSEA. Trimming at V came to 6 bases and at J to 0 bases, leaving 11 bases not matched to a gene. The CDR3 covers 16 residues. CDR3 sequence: CSVLLAGETYQETQYF. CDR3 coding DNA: TGCAGCGTCCTATTAGCGGGAGAAACGTACCAAGAGACCCAGTACTTC. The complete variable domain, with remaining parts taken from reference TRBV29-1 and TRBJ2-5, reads SAVISQKPSRDICQRGTSLTIQCQVDSQVTMMFWYRQQPGQSLTLIATANQGSEATYESGFVIDKFPISRPNLTFSTLTVSNMSPEDSSIYLCSVLLAGETYQETQYFGPGTRLLVL.

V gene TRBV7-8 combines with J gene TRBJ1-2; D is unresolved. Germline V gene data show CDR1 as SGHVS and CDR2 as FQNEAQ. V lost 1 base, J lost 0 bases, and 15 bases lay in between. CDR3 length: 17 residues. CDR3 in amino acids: CASSLVIRQSPNYGYTF. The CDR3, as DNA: TGTGCCAGCAGCTTAGTGATAAGGCAATCCCCTAACTATGGCTACACCTTC.

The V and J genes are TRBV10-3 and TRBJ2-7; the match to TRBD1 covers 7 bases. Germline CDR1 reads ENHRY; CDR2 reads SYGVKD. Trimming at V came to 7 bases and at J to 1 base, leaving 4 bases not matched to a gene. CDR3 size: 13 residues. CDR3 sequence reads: CAITPGQSYEQYF. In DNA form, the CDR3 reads TGTGCCATCACTCCGGGACAGTCCTACGAGCAGTACTTC.

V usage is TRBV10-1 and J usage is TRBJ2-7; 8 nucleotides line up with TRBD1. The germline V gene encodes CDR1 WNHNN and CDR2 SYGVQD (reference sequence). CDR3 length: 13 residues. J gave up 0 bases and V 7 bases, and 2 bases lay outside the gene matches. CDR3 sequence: CASNGQGSYEQYF. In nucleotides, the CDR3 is TGCGCCAGCAATGGACAGGGCTCCTACGAGCAGTACTTC.

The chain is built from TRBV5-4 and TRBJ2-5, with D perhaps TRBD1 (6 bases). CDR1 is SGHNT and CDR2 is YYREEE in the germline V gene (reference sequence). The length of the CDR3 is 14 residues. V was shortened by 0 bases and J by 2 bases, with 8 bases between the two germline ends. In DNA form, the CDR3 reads TGTGCCAGCAGCTTGGCCGGACAGCAAGAGACCCAGTACTTC. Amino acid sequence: CASSLAGQQETQYF.

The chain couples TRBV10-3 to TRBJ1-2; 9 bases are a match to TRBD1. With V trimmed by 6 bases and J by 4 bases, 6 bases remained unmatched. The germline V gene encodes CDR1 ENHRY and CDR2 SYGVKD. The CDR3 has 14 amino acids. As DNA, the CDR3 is TGTGCCATCAGCAGGGACAGGGCGGGCTATGGCTACACCTTC. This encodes CAISRDRAGYGYTF.

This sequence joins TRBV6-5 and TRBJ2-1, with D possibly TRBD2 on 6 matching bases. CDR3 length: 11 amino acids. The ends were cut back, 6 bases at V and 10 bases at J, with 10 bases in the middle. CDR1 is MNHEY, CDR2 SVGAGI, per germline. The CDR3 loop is CASSGGTEQFF. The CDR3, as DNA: TGTGCCAGCAGCGGCGGGACGGAGCAGTTCTTC.